The present TCR beta chain was sequenced within a study of OX40 agonist ivuxolimab in advanced cancers. For the study in its entirety: Ivuxolimab was a fully human IgG2 agonistic monoclonal antibody targeting the costimulatory receptor OX40 (CD134). Patients were allowed to have had prior anti-PD-1, anti-PD-L1 or anti-CTLA-4 therapy, and more than 35% of the dose-escalation patients had been treated with checkpoint inhibitors. Partial responses occurred in three dose-escalation patients: two with cutaneous melanoma and one with hepatocellular carcinoma. Peripheral TCRbeta sequencing aimed to test whether ivuxolimab altered TCR sequence diversity and caused clonal T-cell expansion. A male proportion of roughly 80% and a mean age of around 60 years, ranging from roughly 23 to 80, were recorded for the dose-escalation cohort. Among the approximately 50 dose-escalation patients, roughly 20 had hepatocellular carcinoma, 15 or so melanoma, 9 renal cell carcinoma and 9 head and neck cancer. Intravenous ivuxolimab was administered to patients every 2 weeks at six dose levels: 0.01, 0.1, 0.3, 1.5, 3 and 10 mg/kg. The paper describes the monotherapy dose-escalation part (N = 52 patients) of the phase I trial of ivuxolimab.

On this clone: The target of this receptor is not known. No per-base quality is available; no much larger clone lies one base away.

The trial excluded patients who had a history of autoimmune disease or who were on systemic immunosuppression. In every dose cohort, peripheral blood was drawn for TCR sequencing at baseline, cycle 4 day 1, and cycle 7 day 1. Samples came from an open-label, multicenter, first-in-human phase I dose-escalation trial of ivuxolimab. Adults with locally advanced or metastatic melanoma, renal cell carcinoma, hepatocellular carcinoma or head and neck squamous cell carcinoma were enrolled in the trial. Before TCR sequencing, CD4+ T cells and CD8+ T cells were sorted from peripheral blood as separate populations. To sequence the TCRbeta CDR3 region, genomic DNA was isolated from the sorted cells. The immunoSEQ Assay was used for sequencing of TCRbeta CDR3 regions. TCRdb re-hosts the immuneACCESS table, in-frame sequences only. Its copies lack some clones; in the studies checked, an unresolved V gene accounts for under half of them, and the cause for the rest is not known. The sample table holds about 77,000 clones, of which approximately 95% were seen once. The ten biggest clones cover around 20% of the sample.

General conclusions and limits of the study: At doses of 0.1 to 3.0 mg/kg, clonal expansion of both CD4+ and CD8+ blood T cells was observed from baseline to week 6. Partial responders in the 0.1-3.0 mg/kg groups had among the lowest normalized peripheral clonal expansion, especially among CD8+ T cells. After ivuxolimab, expanded clones were on average more numerous among CD8+ T cells than among CD4+ T cells. Low levels of normalized T-cell clonal expansion were also seen in some patients who did not respond. The antigen specificity of the peripheral T cells that underwent clonal expansion was not determined.

Deletion took 3 bases off V and 4 bases off J, with a span of 11 bases between the germline ends. Per the germline V gene, MNHNS is the CDR1 and SASEGT is the CDR2. The CDR3 runs 14 amino acids, cysteine and phenylalanine included. Only the CDR3 region is kept as DNA, spanning 42 bases read in frame from base 1. The V gene is TRBV6-1 and the J gene is TRBJ2-3; the D gene is possibly TRBD1 or TRBD2, with 5 bases matching each. This TCR came from an adult with an advanced solid tumor such as melanoma, head and neck, liver or kidney cancer. Sequenced here: CD4+ or CD8+ T cells sorted from blood, sampled in a trial of the OX40 agonist ivuxolimab. The nucleotide sequence reads as follows: TGTGCCAGCAGTGATTGGGGACGGGCAGATACGCAGTATTTT. It translates to CASSDWGRADTQYF.